Listed here are 15 T cell receptor beta chains from one sample, sequenced in a study of regulatory T cells in long-lasting Graves disease. Indicated time point: persistent/refractory GD, antithyroid drugs over 5 years with positive TRAb. RNA from PBMCs was the source of the TCR library. Arm-PCR with iRepertoire HTBI primers amplified the CDR3 regions for these TCR beta libraries. In TCRdb, the multiplex PCR reads were re-called with MiXCR into one record per CDR3 protein. The repertoire holds 430,000 or so distinct CDR3 sequences, roughly a fifth seen once, with 13% to 15% in the top ten. Sequencing used peripheral blood mononuclear cells (PBMCs), obtained when the disease was refractory, from a patient treated with antithyroid drugs. The source is a female donor with Graves disease.

V usage is TRBV5-6 and J usage is TRBJ2-3, with TRBD1 as a possible D gene (5 bases). V lost 3 bases and J lost 4, with 24 bases in between. Germline V lookup: CDR1 SGHDT, CDR2 YYEEEE. The CDR3 is 18 residues long. Written as DNA, the CDR3 is TGTGCCAGCAGCTGGGGCGACATGGGTCCCTTTTTGGCAGATACGCAGTATTTT. Its translation: CASSWGDMGPFLADTQYF.

The rearrangement links TRBV6-1 to TRBJ2-7; the match to TRBD2 covers 10 bases. The CDR3 totals 15 residues. V lost 7 bases, J lost 3 bases, and 9 bases stayed unmatched. CDR1 and CDR2 from the germline V gene are MNHNS and SASEGT. DNA of the CDR3: TGTGCCAGCAATCGAGGCGGGACTAGCGACTACGAGCAGTACTTC. This sequence encodes CASNRGGTSDYEQYF.

This clonotype showed up many times. V is TRBV19 and J is TRBJ1-5; 9 bases match TRBD1. CDR1 and CDR2 (germline): LNHDA, SQIVND (reference sequence). CDR3 length equals 15 residues. V shed 8 bases, J shed 2 bases, and the junction held 7 bases outside the gene matches. In DNA form, the CDR3 reads TGTGCCAGTGGGGGGGGACAGGGCGGCAATCAGCCCCAGCATTTT. The encoded protein is CASGGGQGGNQPQHF.

A note on this clonotype: This may be a read error: a much more frequent sequence differs by one nucleotide. V is TRBV30 and J is TRBJ1-2; D unclear. The CDR3 covers 12 residues. Germline V gene sequence: CDR1 GTSNPN, CDR2 SVGIG (reference sequence). For the CDR3, the DNA is TGTGCCCGGAGTGGGGTCAACTATGGCTACACCTTC. It encodes CARSGVNYGYTF. Filled out from reference TRBV30 and TRBJ1-2, the complete variable domain reads SQTIHQWPATLVQPVGSPLSLECTVEGTSNPNLYWYRQAAGRGLQLLFYSVGIGQISSEVPQNLSASRPQDRQFILSSKKLLLSDSGFYLCARSGVNYGYTFGSGTRLTVV.

This clonotype has at least ten counts. The rearrangement links TRBV10-3 to TRBJ1-5, with TRBD1 as a possible D gene (5 bases). Trimming removed 2 bases from V and 3 bases from J, with 8 bases in between. Germline V gene lookup returns CDR1 ENHRY and CDR2 SYGVKD. This CDR3 has 14 amino acids. This CDR3 reads CAISEGDPNQPQHF. Written as DNA, the CDR3 is TGTGCCATCAGTGAGGGGGACCCCAATCAGCCCCAGCATTTT.

The sample holds many counts of this clonotype. The J gene is TRBJ1-4, the V gene TRBV2; 9 nucleotides line up with TRBD1. This CDR3 is built from 14 residues. The junction had 7 bases not matched to a gene; V was cut back by 6 bases and J by 8 bases. Germline V lookup: CDR1 SNHLY, CDR2 FYNNEI. The CDR3 coding sequence is TGTGCCAGCAGAGCCGGGACAGGGAGGGAAAAACTGTTTTTT. Protein: CASRAGTGREKLFF.

V and J are TRBV29-1 and TRBJ2-7; D is perhaps TRBD1 or TRBD2 (6 bases each). Trimming removed 6 bases at V and 0 bases at J, with 12 bases between. This CDR3 comprises 13 residues. Germline loops: CDR1 SQVTM, CDR2 ANQGSEA. The CDR3 sequence is CSVGGTDSYEQYF. The CDR3 nucleotides are TGCAGCGTAGGGGGGACCGACTCCTACGAGCAGTACTTC.

The sample holds a few counts of this clonotype. V gene TRBV6-1 combines with J gene TRBJ1-6; weak D call: TRBD1 (5 bases). This CDR3 region has 14 residues. Between the trimmed V and J ends, which lost 5 bases and 9 bases, there was a span of 14 bases. CDR1 and CDR2 from the germline V gene are MNHNS and SASEGT. CDR3: CASSLPGRGSPLHF. The CDR3 region has the DNA TGTGCCAGCAGTCTTCCAGGGCGCGGTTCACCCCTCCACTTT.

This clonotype occurred a few times. V and J are TRBV5-5 and TRBJ1-1, with TRBD1 matching 7 bases. V trimming: 3 bases; J trimming: 1 base; junction bases outside the gene matches: 3. The CDR3 has 14 residues. Germline loops: CDR1 SGHKS, CDR2 YYEKEE (reference sequence). CDR3 residues: CASSYRTGNTEAFF. In DNA form, the CDR3 reads TGTGCCAGCAGCTATCGGACAGGGAACACTGAAGCTTTCTTT.

This clonotype was picked up one time. The chain is built from TRBV9 and TRBJ2-2; a possible D gene is TRBD1 (7 bases). Trimming cost V 4 bases and J 3 bases, with 16 bases left between them. Germline CDR1 reads SGDLS; CDR2 reads YYNGEE. This CDR3 comprises 16 residues. CDR3 region: CASSPRRRGDTGELFF. The CDR3 DNA reads as TGTGCCAGCAGCCCCCGTCGCAGGGGGGACACCGGGGAGCTGTTTTTT.

This clonotype was recorded many times. V gene TRBV11-2 combines with J gene TRBJ2-4; possible D gene TRBD1, 5 bases. The CDR3 runs to 13 residues. The germline gives CDR1 SGHAT, CDR2 FQNNGV. Trimming removed 5 bases at V and 9 bases at J, with 14 bases between. The CDR3 coding sequence is TGTGCCAGCAGCGAAGGGGCAGATACCATTCAGTACTTC. This codes for CASSEGADTIQYF.

The J gene is TRBJ1-6, the V gene TRBV5-1; TRBD1 agrees at 7 bases. The CDR3 covers 16 residues. CDR1 and CDR2 from the germline V gene are SGHRS and YFSETQ. Trimming cost V 4 bases and J 7 bases; bases outside gene matches: 11. CDR3 residues: CASSLRRQGDNSPLHF. CDR3 nucleotide sequence: TGCGCCAGCAGCCTCCGAAGACAGGGCGACAATTCACCCCTCCACTTT.

As to this clonotype: With a much larger clone just one base away, this may be a read error. The conserved phenylalanine or tryptophan normally closing the CDR3 is absent here, so this likely arose from a read error. This chain links TRBV5-6 with TRBJ2-5; D is unclear. V was shortened by 5 bases and J by 0 bases, with 8 bases between the two germline ends. Looked up from germline, CDR1 is SGHDT and CDR2 is YYEEEE. The CDR3 is 13 amino acids. In DNA form, the CDR3 reads TGTGCCAGCAGTCAAGCCTACCAAGAGACCCAGTACTTA. Protein: CASSQAYQETQYL.

In this sample, this clonotype turned up a few times. V usage is TRBV7-9 and J usage is TRBJ1-4; D remains unclear. In germline, CDR1 is SEHNR, CDR2 FQNEAQ (reference sequence). The CDR3 extends over 13 amino acids. The germline V and J ends were trimmed by 2 bases and 5 bases, with 6 bases remaining between them. The CDR3 region is CASSLLVNEKLFF. CDR3 sequence (DNA): TGTGCCAGCAGCTTATTAGTCAATGAAAAACTGTTTTTT. Complete variable domain (other parts from reference TRBV7-9 and TRBJ1-4): DTGVSQNPRHKITKRGQNVTFRCDPISEHNRLYWYRQTLGQGPEFLTYFQNEAQLEKSRLLSDRFSAERPKGSFSTLEIQRTEQGDSAMYLCASSLLVNEKLFFGSGTQLSVL.

V gene TRBV5-1 combines with J gene TRBJ1-1; no definite D call. The CDR3 length is 15 residues. Germline loops: CDR1 SGHRS, CDR2 YFSETQ. V was cut by 0 bases and J by 0 bases, with 9 bases left in between. The CDR3 DNA follows: TGCGCCAGCAGCTTGGGTGGGGAAATGAACACTGAAGCTTTCTTT. This encodes CASSLGGEMNTEAFF.